Listed below are T cell receptor beta chains from one sample, sequenced in a study of OX40 agonist ivuxolimab in advanced cancers. Profiling relied on immunoSEQ multiplex PCR, and the TCRdb table lists in-frame clones only, not all of them. The sample contains 60,000 to 75,000 clones, approximately 91% of which appear only once. Sample: CD4+ or CD8+ T cells sorted from blood, taken in a trial of the OX40 agonist ivuxolimab. The receptors shown here come from an adult with an advanced solid tumor such as melanoma, head and neck, liver or kidney cancer. CDR3s include the opening cysteine and the closing phenylalanine or tryptophan. Fields, in order: J gene, D gene, V gene, CDR3 DNA, CDR3 protein. The D gene is left open where the match is weak.

j_call: TRBJ2-7; d_call: TRBD2; v_call: TRBV6-5; cdr3_nt: TGTGCCAGCAGTTACTCATCCGGGACTAGTAACTACGAGCAGTACTTC; cdr3_aa: CASSYSSGTSNYEQYF
j_call: TRBJ2-5; d_call: NA; v_call: TRBV6-6; cdr3_nt: TGTGCCAGCAGTTACCCACAGCGCGGCTTCGGGTCCCAGTACTTC; cdr3_aa: CASSYPQRGFGSQYF
j_call: TRBJ2-1; d_call: TRBD1; v_call: TRBV29-1; cdr3_nt: TGCAGCGTTTTTTCCGGGACAGGGCTGGTTAAAAACTACAATGAGCAGTTCTTC; cdr3_aa: CSVFSGTGLVKNYNEQFF
j_call: TRBJ2-1; d_call: NA; v_call: TRBV9; cdr3_nt: TGTGCCAGCAGCTCCGGGACTCACAATGAGCAGTTCTTC; cdr3_aa: CASSSGTHNEQFF
j_call: TRBJ2-1; d_call: NA; v_call: TRBV6-5; cdr3_nt: TGTGCCAGCAGTTACGTGGGACCACCTCTCGATGAGCAGTTCTTC; cdr3_aa: CASSYVGPPLDEQFF
j_call: TRBJ2-7; d_call: TRBD2; v_call: TRBV28; cdr3_nt: TGTGCCAGCAGCCGACTAGCGGGAGGGCCTGGTCCCTACGAGCAGTACTTC; cdr3_aa: CASSRLAGGPGPYEQYF
j_call: TRBJ2-1; d_call: TRBD2; v_call: TRBV5-4; cdr3_nt: TGTGCCAGCAGCCGGGCGACTAGCGGGTACAATGAGCAGTTCTTC; cdr3_aa: CASSRATSGYNEQFF
j_call: TRBJ2-5; d_call: TRBD2; v_call: TRBV9; cdr3_nt: TGTGCCAGCAGCTTTAGCGGGAGGCCCCGAGAGACCCAGTACTTC; cdr3_aa: CASSFSGRPRETQYF
j_call: TRBJ2-7; d_call: NA; v_call: TRBV7-6; cdr3_nt: TGTGCCAGCAGCTTAACCCCCTACGAGCAGTACTTC; cdr3_aa: CASSLTPYEQYF
j_call: TRBJ1-5; d_call: TRBD1; v_call: TRBV19; cdr3_nt: TGTGCCAGTAGTAACCCGACAGGGGTCAATCAGCCCCAGCATTTT; cdr3_aa: CASSNPTGVNQPQHF
j_call: TRBJ2-5; d_call: NA; v_call: TRBV2; cdr3_nt: TGTGCCAGCAGTGAATTGGCCGTAGGGGTACAGACCCAGTACTTC; cdr3_aa: CASSELAVGVQTQYF
j_call: TRBJ2-5; d_call: NA; v_call: TRBV11-3; cdr3_nt: TGTGCCAGCAGCTTCCGAGCGGCCATACAAGAGACCCAGTACTTC; cdr3_aa: CASSFRAAIQETQYF
j_call: TRBJ2-1; d_call: NA; v_call: TRBV28; cdr3_nt: TGTGCCAGCAGTCCCCATGGGGGAGTTGGTGAGCAGTTCTTC; cdr3_aa: CASSPHGGVGEQFF
j_call: TRBJ1-2; d_call: NA; v_call: TRBV5-1; cdr3_nt: TGCGCCAGCAGCCGGAGCGGAAATGGCTACACCTTC; cdr3_aa: CASSRSGNGYTF